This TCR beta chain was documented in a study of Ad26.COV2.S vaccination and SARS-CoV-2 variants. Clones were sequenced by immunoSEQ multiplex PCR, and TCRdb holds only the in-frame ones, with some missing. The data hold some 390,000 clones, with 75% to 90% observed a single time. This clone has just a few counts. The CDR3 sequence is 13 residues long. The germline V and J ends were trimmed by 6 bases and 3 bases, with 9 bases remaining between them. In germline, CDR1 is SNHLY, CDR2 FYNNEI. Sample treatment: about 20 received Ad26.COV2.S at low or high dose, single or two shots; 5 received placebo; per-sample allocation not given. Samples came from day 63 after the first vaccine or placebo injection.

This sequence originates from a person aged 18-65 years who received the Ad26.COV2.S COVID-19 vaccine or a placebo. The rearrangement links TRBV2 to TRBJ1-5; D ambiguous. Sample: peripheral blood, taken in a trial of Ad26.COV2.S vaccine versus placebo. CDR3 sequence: CASSEVFNQPQHF. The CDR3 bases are TGTGCCAGCAGCGAGGTATTCAATCAGCCCCAGCATTTT.